The clone carrying this T cell receptor (beta chain) was picked up one time. The CDR3 carries no conserved terminal phenylalanine or tryptophan, so it likely arises from a read error. The DNA is left out, because the CDR3 cannot be placed on it with certainty; the CDR3 is given as TCRdb lists it. This entry belongs to a study of blood T cell repertoires in COVID-19. The method was immunoSEQ multiplex PCR; TCRdb's version includes in-frame clones alone and lacks a portion of them. The sample yields about 330,000 clones, more than 70% seen once. A total of 13 residues make up the CDR3, ends included. The germline V gene encodes CDR1 LNHDA and CDR2 SQIVND (reference sequence). Everyone who took part was 18 to 89 years old, and they came from about two dozen US areas.

V and J are TRBV19 and TRBJ2-7; the D call TRBD1 from the table was never checked on the DNA. Sequencing was performed on PBMCs or T cells enriched from blood (not recorded which). The source is a woman between 25 and 40 years old who had recovered from COVID-19. This CDR3 is CASSLGQGRGQVL.